The following is a T cell receptor (beta chain) sequence with its context. This table comes from immunoSEQ multiplex PCR, and its TCRdb copy is limited to in-frame clones, with some not included. The sample consists of roughly 99,000 clones, 91% of them appearing once. CDR1 is MNHEY, CDR2 SVGAGI, per germline. CDR3 length: 15 residues. Trimming left V 10 bases short and J 2 bases short, with 17 bases between. This sample is part of a study of T cell responses to AZD1222 COVID-19 vaccine. The V gene is TRBV6-5, the J gene TRBJ2-2; D gene uncertain. This TCR came from an adult who received the AZD1222 COVID-19 vaccine. Source: peripheral blood, taken 28 days after the second AZD1222 dose. The CDR3 region is CATLYPLSNTGELFF. Here the CDR3 DNA reads TGTGCCACCCTGTACCCTTTAAGTAACACCGGGGAGCTGTTTTTT.